The 28 T cell receptor beta chains reported below all come from one sample, sequenced in a study of OX40 agonist ivuxolimab in advanced cancers. Assay: immunoSEQ multiplex PCR; the TCRdb copy retains only in-frame clones and omits some. The sample records over 65,000 clones, approximately 85% being singletons. The input for sequencing was CD4+ or CD8+ T cells sorted from blood, taken in a trial of the OX40 agonist ivuxolimab. The receptors were gathered from an adult with an advanced solid tumor such as melanoma, head and neck, liver or kidney cancer.

Written as DNA, the CDR3 is TGTGCCAGCAGTTCTCGGACAGGGTCGTCGGGAAACACCATATATTTT. Amino acids: CASSSRTGSSGNTIYF. The V and J genes are TRBV6-5 and TRBJ1-3; 8 nucleotides line up with TRBD1. The CDR3 sequence is 16 residues long. V lost 4 bases and J lost 4; bases outside the gene matches: 9. Germline assignment: CDR1 MNHEY and CDR2 SVGAGI.

This clone turned up a few times. The chain uses TRBV28 and TRBJ2-7; no clear D gene. The V and J ends lost 6 bases and 2 bases respectively, with 8 bases between them. The germline gives CDR1 MDHEN, CDR2 SYDVKM. This CDR3 is built from 12 residues. The DNA for the CDR3 is TGTGCCAGCAGCCGACGGCCCTACGAGCAGTACTTC. This gives the protein CASSRRPYEQYF.

The V gene is TRBV11-3, the J gene TRBJ2-1; D is possibly TRBD1 (7 bases). The V end was cut by 5 bases, the J end by 12 bases, with 14 bases between. Germline V gene data show CDR1 as SGHNT and CDR2 as YENEEA. The CDR3 length is 12 residues. The CDR3 here is CASSQAQGGQFF. CDR3 coding DNA: TGTGCCAGCAGCCAGGCCCAGGGGGGGCAGTTCTTC.

The chain links TRBV2 to TRBJ2-1; 12 bases are shared with TRBD1. The CDR3 totals 14 residues. Germline CDR1 and CDR2: SNHLY and FYNNEI. V was clipped by 6 bases and J by 9 bases; unmatched bases: 6. DNA of the CDR3: TGTGCCAGCAGGGGACAGGGGGCGCGGGGTGAGCAGTTCTTC. It translates to CASRGQGARGEQFF.

The V gene is TRBV28, the J gene TRBJ1-4, with a weak D call TRBD1 (6 bases). CDR3 length: 15 residues. Germline V gene lookup returns CDR1 MDHEN and CDR2 SYDVKM. Trimming left V 5 bases short and J 8 bases short, with 18 bases between. CDR3 DNA: TGTGCCAGCAGTCGCGACCAGGGGCTCGGGGAAAAACTGTTTTTT. Translating gives CASSRDQGLGEKLFF.

The J gene is TRBJ2-2, the V gene TRBV4-1, with 10 nucleotides matching TRBD2. The CDR3 sequence is 15 residues long. V lost 9 bases, J lost 2 bases, and 6 bases stayed unmatched. Germline values: CDR1 MGHRA, CDR2 YSYEKL. The CDR3 protein is CASTGLAVNTGELFF. In DNA form, the CDR3 reads TGCGCCAGTACCGGACTAGCGGTAAACACCGGGGAGCTGTTTTTT.

The V and J genes are TRBV19 and TRBJ1-3; tentatively, D is TRBD1 (5 bases). CDR1 LNHDA and CDR2 SQIVND come from the germline V gene (reference sequence). V gave up 10 bases and J gave up 4 bases, with 20 bases separating them. The CDR3 totals 15 residues. CDR3 DNA sequence: TGTGCCACTCAAACCCAGGGACTAGGAGGAAACACCATATATTTT. Translating gives CATQTQGLGGNTIYF.

This chain links TRBV14 with TRBJ2-5, with D possibly matching TRBD2 (7 bases). Between the trimmed V and J ends, which lost 4 bases and 5 bases, there was a span of 20 bases. This CDR3 is 16 amino acids long. CDR1 is SGHDN, CDR2 FVKESK, per germline. CDR3 sequence (DNA): TGTGCCAGCAGCCCGACGGGGGCGGGGGCCCGGGAGACCCAGTACTTC. Its translation: CASSPTGAGARETQYF. The full variable domain, with the rest looked up from reference TRBV14 and TRBJ2-5, is EAGVTQFPSHSVIEKGQTVTLRCDPISGHDNLYWYRRVMGKEIKFLLHFVKESKQDESGMPNNRFLAERTGGTYSTLKVQPAELEDSGVYFCASSPTGAGARETQYFGPGTRLLVL.

A word on this clone: An end of the junction does not agree with germline; a read error may underlie this. The chain joins TRBV5-4 to TRBJ1-4; a possible D gene is TRBD1 (6 bases). CDR1 is SGHNT, CDR2 YYREEE, per germline (reference sequence). The CDR3 has 15 amino acids. The CDR3 region is CASSPPGAPKEKLFF. CDR3 DNA: TGTGCCAGCAGCCCCCCGGGGGCGCCTAAAGAAAAACTGTTTTTT.

The chain combines TRBV7-2 with TRBJ1-4; 7 bases are a match to TRBD1. Looked up from germline, CDR1 is SGHTA and CDR2 is FQGNSA. The CDR3 runs to 15 residues. V shed 5 bases, J shed 4 bases, and the junction held 7 bases outside the gene matches. The CDR3 loop reads CASSLYRGGNEKLFF. The CDR3 DNA follows: TGTGCCAGCAGCCTCTACAGGGGTGGTAATGAAAAACTGTTTTTT.

V gene TRBV18 combines with J gene TRBJ1-2, with D unclear. In germline, CDR1 is KGHSH, CDR2 LQKENI. The CDR3 extends over 12 amino acids. Trimming removed 3 bases from V and 8 bases from J, with 10 bases in between. CDR3 sequence: CASSPFRDGYTF. The CDR3 DNA sequence: TGTGCCAGCTCACCTTTCCGCGACGGCTACACCTTC.

The chain links TRBV9 to TRBJ2-2; D is perhaps TRBD1 (5 bases). Germline CDR1 is SGDLS and CDR2 is YYNGEE. The CDR3 length is 14 residues. The V gene lost 3 bases and the J gene lost 8 bases, with 14 bases spanning the gap. CDR3 protein: CASSEGPRGGELFF. CDR3 bases: TGTGCCAGCAGCGAGGGCCCAAGGGGAGGGGAGCTGTTTTTT.

The chain is built from TRBV19 and TRBJ1-5; 7 bases fit TRBD1. Germline-derived CDR1 and CDR2 are LNHDA and SQIVND (reference sequence). The CDR3 covers 15 residues. V was clipped by 4 bases and J by 6 bases; unmatched bases: 9. The CDR3 sequence is CASSTPAGGGQPQHF. The DNA of the CDR3 is TGTGCCAGTAGTACCCCGGCAGGGGGTGGTCAGCCCCAGCATTTT.

This chain uses TRBV6-5 with TRBJ1-4; no clear D gene. CDR1 and CDR2 from the germline V gene are MNHEY and SVGAGI. This CDR3 has 16 amino acids. V was shortened by 2 bases and J by 2 bases, with 12 bases between the two germline ends. The chain's CDR3 is CASSYAIGRTNEKLFF. The CDR3 DNA is TGTGCCAGCAGTTACGCTATCGGGAGGACTAATGAAAAACTGTTTTTT.

This clone has a handful of counts. V usage is TRBV19 and J usage is TRBJ2-7; D gene ambiguous. The CDR3 covers 12 residues. Trimming pared 6 bases from V and 4 bases from J, leaving 10 bases between. CDR1 is LNHDA, CDR2 SQIVND, per germline (reference sequence). CDR3 in amino acids: CASRDGAYEQYF. The DNA for the CDR3 is TGTGCCAGTAGAGACGGCGCGTACGAGCAGTACTTC.

The gene calls are TRBV5-1 and TRBJ2-3; D unresolved. Per germline, CDR1 SGHRS and CDR2 YFSETQ. This CDR3 has 12 residues. Trimming shortened V by 0 bases and J by 3 bases, and 2 bases separated the two germline ends. The CDR3 nucleotides read TGCGCCAGCAGCTTGGAGACAGATACGCAGTATTTT. Amino acids: CASSLETDTQYF.

This chain uses TRBV6-6 with TRBJ1-1, with D unclear. The germline CDR1 and CDR2 sequences are MNHNY and SVGAGI (reference sequence). The length of the CDR3 is 15 residues. V shed 6 bases and J shed 1 base, with 15 bases lying between them. The CDR3 sequence: CASRYTRSQNTEAFF. CDR3 nucleotides: TGTGCCAGCAGGTATACCAGGTCTCAGAACACTGAAGCTTTCTTT.

The chain couples TRBV4-2 to TRBJ1-3; D may be TRBD1 (5 bases). This CDR3 comprises 14 residues. The V gene's germline CDR1 is LGHNA and CDR2 YNFKEQ. V lost 2 bases and J 4 bases, leaving 9 bases between the germline ends. DNA for the CDR3: TGTGCCAGCAGCCAACGGGGACTCGGAAACACCATATATTTT. Its protein is CASSQRGLGNTIYF.

Worth noting for this clone: This CDR3 is also generated by other DNA sequences in the sample. The CDR3 sequence is CASSPDRGYGYTF. The CDR3 DNA is TGTGCCAGCTCACCGGACAGGGGGTATGGCTACACCTTC. The chain recombines TRBV18 with TRBJ1-2; 10 bases are a match to TRBD1. Trimming at V came to 3 bases and at J to 5 bases, leaving 0 bases not matched to a gene. CDR3 length equals 13 residues. The germline CDR1 and CDR2 sequences are KGHSH and LQKENI. Complete variable domain (other parts from reference TRBV18 and TRBJ1-2): NAGVMQNPRHLVRRRGQEARLRCSPMKGHSHVYWYRQLPEEGLKFMVYLQKENIIDESGMPKERFSAEFPKEGPSILRIQQVVRGDSAAYFCASSPDRGYGYTFGSGTRLTVV.

The CDR3 sequence: CASSLQGAGDEQYF. In DNA, the CDR3 is TGTGCCAGCTCCTTACAGGGGGCGGGCGACGAGCAGTACTTC. This chain uses TRBV28 with TRBJ2-7; 9 positions match TRBD1. This CDR3 is 14 amino acids long. V lost 8 bases to trimming and J lost 5 bases; unmatched junction nucleotides: 10. Germline V CDR1 and CDR2: MDHEN, SYDVKM.

This chain joins TRBV7-6 and TRBJ2-5; 7 bases are shared with TRBD1. This CDR3 contains 13 residues. Trimming removed 5 bases from V and 8 bases from J; junction bases left unmatched: 8. CDR1 is SGHVS and CDR2 is FNYEAQ in the germline V gene. CDR3 protein: CASSPRQGTTQYF. DNA for the CDR3: TGTGCCAGCAGCCCCCGACAGGGAACAACCCAGTACTTC.

The chain uses TRBV13 and TRBJ2-5, with D possibly being TRBD1 or TRBD2 (6 bases each). The length of the CDR3 is 13 residues. The ends were cut back, 5 bases at V and 5 bases at J, with 12 bases in the middle. Germline V lookup: CDR1 PRHDT, CDR2 FYEKMQ (reference sequence). CDR3 sequence: CASSPRGRETQYF. CDR3 nucleotide sequence: TGTGCCAGCAGCCCCCGGGGGCGGGAGACCCAGTACTTC.

This chain links TRBV11-3 with TRBJ2-5; D not resolved. The V gene's germline CDR1 is SGHNT and CDR2 YENEEA. The CDR3 extends over 13 amino acids. V was trimmed by 6 bases and J by 1 base, leaving 9 bases between them. The CDR3 DNA reads TGTGCCAGCAGTCCATCCCCCCAAGAGACCCAGTACTTC. Translation: CASSPSPQETQYF. The variable domain in full, with the rest retrieved from reference TRBV11-3 and TRBJ2-5, is EAGVVQSPRYKIIEKKQPVAFWCNPISGHNTLYWYLQNLGQGPELLIRYENEEAVDDSQLPKDRFSAERLKGVDSTLKIQPAELGDSAVYLCASSPSPQETQYFGPGTRLLVL.

DNA of the CDR3: TGTGCCAGCAGTTTGAGGCAGAACTATGGCTACACCTTC. Its protein product is CASSLRQNYGYTF. The rearrangement links TRBV28 to TRBJ1-2; D unclear. The CDR3 spans 13 residues. The V and J ends lost 3 bases and 2 bases respectively, with 7 bases between them. CDR1 is MDHEN and CDR2 is SYDVKM in the germline V gene.

The chain joins TRBV10-3 to TRBJ2-2; 11 positions agree with TRBD2. Germline CDR1 reads ENHRY; CDR2 reads SYGVKD. There are 14 residues in the CDR3. With V trimmed by 7 bases and J by 5 bases, 3 bases remained unmatched. The CDR3: CAIKGLADTGELFF. CDR3 sequence (DNA): TGTGCCATCAAGGGACTAGCGGATACCGGGGAGCTGTTTTTT.

The chain has TRBV5-1 and TRBJ1-1; TRBD1 might be the D (5 bases). Trimming stripped 4 bases from V and 8 bases from J, with 15 bases between. There are 13 residues in the CDR3. CDR1 is SGHRS and CDR2 is YFSETQ in the germline V gene. CDR3 in amino acids: CASSPSMDKEAFF. In nucleotides, the CDR3 is TGCGCCAGCAGCCCCAGCATGGACAAAGAAGCTTTCTTT.

CDR3 DNA: TGCGCCAGCAGCCTGAGAGGCGGACAGGCGGGAGGAGAGACCCAGTACTTC. It specifies CASSLRGGQAGGETQYF. This sequence joins TRBV4-3 and TRBJ2-5; tentative D call: TRBD2 (8 bases). V lost 4 bases, J lost 4 bases, and 22 bases lay in between. The CDR3 runs to 17 residues. Germline loops: CDR1 LGHNA, CDR2 YSLEER.

The J gene is TRBJ1-5, the V gene TRBV5-1; D uncertain. Germline values: CDR1 SGHRS, CDR2 YFSETQ. The ends were cut back, 2 bases at V and 5 bases at J, with 11 bases in the middle. The CDR3 has 14 amino acids. CDR3 protein: CASSFTVGDQPQHF. As DNA, the CDR3 is TGCGCCAGCAGCTTCACTGTTGGCGATCAGCCCCAGCATTTT. Full variable domain (remainder filled in from reference TRBV5-1 and TRBJ1-5): KAGVTQTPRYLIKTRGQQVTLSCSPISGHRSVSWYQQTPGQGLQFLFEYFSETQRNKGNFPGRFSGRQFSNSRSEMNVSTLELGDSALYLCASSFTVGDQPQHFGDGTRLSIL.